This TCR beta chain comes out of a study of technical replicates of blood from a few donors. Germline V CDR1 and CDR2: SEHNR, FQNEAQ (reference sequence). Trimming cost V 1 base and J 2 bases, with 9 bases left between them. There are 15 residues in the CDR3. Some clones are missing from TCRdb's copy, which holds only in-frame ones; the method was immunoSEQ multiplex PCR. The repertoire holds 100,000 or so clones, with around 96% as singletons. The chain recombines TRBV7-9 with TRBJ1-3, with a tentative D call TRBD1 (6 bases). Source material: T cells isolated from PBMCs. The TCR sequence derives from a human donor in good health. The CDR3 reads CASSLVGGPGNTIYF. In nucleotides, the CDR3 is TGTGCCAGCAGCTTAGTCGGGGGGCCTGGAAACACCATATATTTT.